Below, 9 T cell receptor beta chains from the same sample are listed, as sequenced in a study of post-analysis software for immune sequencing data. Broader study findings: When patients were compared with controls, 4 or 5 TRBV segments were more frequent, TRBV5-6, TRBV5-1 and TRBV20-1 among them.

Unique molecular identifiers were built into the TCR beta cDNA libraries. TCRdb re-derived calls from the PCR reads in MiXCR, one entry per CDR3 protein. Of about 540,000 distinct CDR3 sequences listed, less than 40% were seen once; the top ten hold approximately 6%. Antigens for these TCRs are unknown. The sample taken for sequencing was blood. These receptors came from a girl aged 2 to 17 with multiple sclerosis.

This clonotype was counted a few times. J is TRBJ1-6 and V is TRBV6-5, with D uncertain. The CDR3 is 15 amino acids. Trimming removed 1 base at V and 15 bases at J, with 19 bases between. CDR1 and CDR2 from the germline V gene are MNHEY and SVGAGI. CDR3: CASSYLGGSSAHLHF. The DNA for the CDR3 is TGTGCCAGCAGTTACTTGGGAGGGTCCTCGGCTCACCTCCACTTT.

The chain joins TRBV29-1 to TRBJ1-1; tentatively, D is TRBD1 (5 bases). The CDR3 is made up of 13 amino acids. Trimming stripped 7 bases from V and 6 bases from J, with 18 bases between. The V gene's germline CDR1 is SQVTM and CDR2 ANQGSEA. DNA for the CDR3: TGCAGCGCCTGCTGGGGGTGGAAGGCTGAAGCTTTCTTT. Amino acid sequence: CSACWGWKAEAFF.

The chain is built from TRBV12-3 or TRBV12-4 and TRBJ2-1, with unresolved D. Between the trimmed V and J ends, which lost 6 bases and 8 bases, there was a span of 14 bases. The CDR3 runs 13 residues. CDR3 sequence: CASRRTRSDEQFF. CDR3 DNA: TGTGCCAGCAGACGCACAAGGAGCGATGAGCAGTTCTTC.

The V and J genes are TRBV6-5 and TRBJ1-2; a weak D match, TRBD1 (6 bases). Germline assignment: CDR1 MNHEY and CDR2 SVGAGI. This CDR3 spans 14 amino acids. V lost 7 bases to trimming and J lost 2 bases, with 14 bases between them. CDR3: CASNKPGTNYGYTF. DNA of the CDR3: TGTGCCAGCAACAAACCCGGGACAAACTATGGCTACACCTTC.

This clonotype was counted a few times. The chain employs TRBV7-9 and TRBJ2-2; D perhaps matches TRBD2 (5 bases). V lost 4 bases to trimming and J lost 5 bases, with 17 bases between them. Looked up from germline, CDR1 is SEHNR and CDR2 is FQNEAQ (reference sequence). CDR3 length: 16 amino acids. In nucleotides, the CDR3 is TGTGCCAGCAGCTCGCCCATCGGGGATCAAACCGGGGAGCTGTTTTTT. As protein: CASSSPIGDQTGELFF.

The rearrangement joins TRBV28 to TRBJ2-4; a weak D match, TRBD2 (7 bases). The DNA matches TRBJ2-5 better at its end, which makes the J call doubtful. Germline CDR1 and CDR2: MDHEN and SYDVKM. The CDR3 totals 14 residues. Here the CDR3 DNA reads TGTGCCAGCAGTTGTCACGGGGGGCACGAGACCCAGTACTTC. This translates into CASSCHGGHETQYF.

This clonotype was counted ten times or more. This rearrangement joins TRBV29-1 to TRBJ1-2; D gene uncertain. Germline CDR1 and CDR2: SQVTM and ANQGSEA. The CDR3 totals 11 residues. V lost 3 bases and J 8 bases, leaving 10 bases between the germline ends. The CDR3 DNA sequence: TGCAGCGTTGAGGGCAGCCTCGGCTACACCTTC. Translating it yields CSVEGSLGYTF.

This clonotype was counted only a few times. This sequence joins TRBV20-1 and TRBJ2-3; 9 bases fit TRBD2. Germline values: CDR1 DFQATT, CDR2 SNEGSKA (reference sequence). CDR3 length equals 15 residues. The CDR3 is CSPPGPSGEWGTQYF. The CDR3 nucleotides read TGCAGCCCCCCGGGACCTAGCGGGGAATGGGGTACGCAGTATTTT.

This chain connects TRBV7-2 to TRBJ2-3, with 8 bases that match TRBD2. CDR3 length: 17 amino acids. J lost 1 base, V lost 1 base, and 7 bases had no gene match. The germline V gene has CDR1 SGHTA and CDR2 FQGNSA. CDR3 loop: CASSLGFRGGGTDTQYF. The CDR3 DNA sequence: TGTGCCAGCAGCTTAGGGTTCCGGGGGGGCGGCACAGATACGCAGTATTTT.